This T cell receptor (beta chain) was observed in a study of T-cell reconstitution after alpha-beta-depleted transplantation in children. This clonotype was observed at least ten times. V gave up 6 bases and J gave up 1 base, with 16 bases separating them. CDR1 SGHRS and CDR2 YFSETQ come from the germline V gene. The CDR3 has 16 residues. It was with unique molecular identifiers that the TCRbeta library was prepared. Via MiXCR, TCRdb re-called the PCR reads, giving one row per CDR3 protein. The sample records 150,000 to 200,000 distinct CDR3 sequences, approximately 14% being singletons. The V call is TRBV5-1, the J call TRBJ2-2; D unclear. The source is a human donor who donated a stem cell graft to a child with acute lymphoblastic leukemia. The source material was PBMCs from the stem cell graft donor, sampled from the stem cell graft. CDR3 amino acids: CASTLSAIKNTGELFF. Written as DNA, the CDR3 is TGCGCCAGCACCCTTTCGGCGATTAAGAACACCGGGGAGCTGTTTTTT.